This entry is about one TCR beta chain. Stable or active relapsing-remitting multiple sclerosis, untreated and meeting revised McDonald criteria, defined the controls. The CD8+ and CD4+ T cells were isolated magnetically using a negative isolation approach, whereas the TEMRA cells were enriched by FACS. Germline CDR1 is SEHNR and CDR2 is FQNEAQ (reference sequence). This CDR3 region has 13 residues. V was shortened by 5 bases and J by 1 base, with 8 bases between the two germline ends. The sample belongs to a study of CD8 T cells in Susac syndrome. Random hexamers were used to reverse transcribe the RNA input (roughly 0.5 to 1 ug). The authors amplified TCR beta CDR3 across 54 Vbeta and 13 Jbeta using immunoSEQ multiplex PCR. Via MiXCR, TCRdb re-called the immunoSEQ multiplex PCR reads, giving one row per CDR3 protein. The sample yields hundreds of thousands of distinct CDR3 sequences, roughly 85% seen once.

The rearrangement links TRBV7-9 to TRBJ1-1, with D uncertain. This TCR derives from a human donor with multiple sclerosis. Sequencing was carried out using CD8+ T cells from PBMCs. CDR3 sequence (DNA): TGTGCCAGCAGCCAGAAACCGAACACTGAAGCTTTCTTT. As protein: CASSQKPNTEAFF.